The 13 T cell receptor beta chains listed next were all sequenced from one sample in a study of blood T cell repertoires in COVID-19. This table comes from immunoSEQ multiplex PCR, and its TCRdb copy is limited to in-frame clones, with some not included. The sample has fewer than 300,000 clones; approximately 90% are singletons. Material: peripheral blood. These TCRs come from a woman aged 30 to 39 with COVID-19, enrolled during active disease.

This clone was found once. The chain employs TRBV30 and TRBJ1-2; perhaps TRBD1 as D (6 bases). The germline V gene has CDR1 GTSNPN and CDR2 SVGIG (reference sequence). Trimming stripped 0 bases from V and 3 bases from J, with 11 bases between. CDR3 length: 14 residues. The CDR3 loop reads CAWSVTGYYYGYTF. The CDR3 DNA reads TGTGCCTGGAGTGTAACAGGGTACTACTATGGCTACACCTTC.

V gene TRBV7-8 combines with J gene TRBJ2-3; D not certain. Trimming stripped 3 bases from V and 0 bases from J, with 4 bases between. Germline V CDR1 and CDR2: SGHVS, FQNEAQ. The CDR3 is 13 residues long. The DNA of the CDR3 is TGTGCCAGCAGCTTTTTAAGCACAGATACGCAGTATTTT. Protein: CASSFLSTDTQYF.

The rearrangement uses TRBV15 and TRBJ1-2; tentatively, D is TRBD1 (5 bases). The CDR3 contains 14 residues. The germline V gene has CDR1 LNHNV and CDR2 YYDKDF (reference sequence). The V gene lost 1 base and the J gene lost 3 bases, with 9 bases spanning the gap. The CDR3 protein is CATSRVTGYYGYTF. The CDR3, as DNA: TGTGCCACCAGCAGAGTTACAGGCTACTATGGCTACACCTTC.

As for this clone: Other DNA sequences in this sample translate to the same CDR3. The chain joins TRBV18 to TRBJ1-2, with 9 nucleotides matching TRBD1. V shed 3 bases, J shed 2 bases, and the junction held 1 base outside the gene matches. This CDR3 region has 14 residues. Germline CDR1 and CDR2: KGHSH and LQKENI. CDR3 in amino acids: CASSPGTGNYGYTF. The CDR3 DNA reads TGTGCCAGCTCACCTGGGACAGGGAACTATGGCTACACCTTC.

V and J are TRBV4-2 and TRBJ2-7; D possibly corresponds to TRBD1 (6 bases). CDR1 is LGHNA and CDR2 is YNFKEQ in the germline V gene. V shed 2 bases and J shed 1 base, with 9 bases lying between them. The CDR3 is 14 amino acids. This chain's CDR3 is CASSQIQGSYEQYF. The CDR3 region has the DNA TGTGCCAGCAGCCAAATACAGGGTTCCTACGAGCAGTACTTC.

V usage is TRBV5-6 and J usage is TRBJ2-2; possibly TRBD1 for D (6 bases). Germline lookup yields CDR1 SGHDT and CDR2 YYEEEE. The CDR3 is 14 residues long. V was cut by 5 bases and J by 5 bases, with 13 bases left in between. CDR3 coding DNA: TGTGCCAGCAGTTCTAACACAGGGACCGGGGAGCTGTTTTTT. Translation: CASSSNTGTGELFF.

The chain has TRBV19 and TRBJ1-5; D not certain. There are 16 residues in the CDR3. V was clipped by 3 bases and J by 2 bases, with 14 bases between them. Germline-derived CDR1 and CDR2 are LNHDA and SQIVND (reference sequence). The CDR3 reads CASSIVPGSGNQPQHF. The CDR3 DNA sequence: TGTGCCAGTAGTATCGTTCCGGGTAGTGGCAATCAGCCCCAGCATTTT.

This rearrangement joins TRBV7-2 to TRBJ2-7; perhaps TRBD2 as D (5 bases). From germline, CDR1 is SGHTA and CDR2 FQGNSA. The CDR3 has 14 amino acids. Deletions cut 5 bases from V and 4 bases from J, with 15 bases between. CDR3 protein: CASSPQAGVYEQYF. CDR3 nucleotide sequence: TGTGCCAGCAGCCCCCAGGCCGGGGTGTACGAGCAGTACTTC.

The chain links TRBV5-1 to TRBJ1-6; TRBD1 agrees at 7 bases. The CDR3 loop spans 18 amino acids. The germline gives CDR1 SGHRS, CDR2 YFSETQ. With 1 base clipped from V and 6 bases from J, the junction kept 13 bases outside the gene matches. CDR3 coding DNA: TGCGCCAGCAGCTTGTACGAGGGGGCAATCGAGACTAATTCACCCCTCCACTTT. Protein sequence: CASSLYEGAIETNSPLHF. The whole variable domain, remainder taken from reference TRBV5-1 and TRBJ1-6, is KAGVTQTPRYLIKTRGQQVTLSCSPISGHRSVSWYQQTPGQGLQFLFEYFSETQRNKGNFPGRFSGRQFSNSRSEMNVSTLELGDSALYLCASSLYEGAIETNSPLHFGNGTRLTVT.

The chain couples TRBV30 to TRBJ2-7, with 10 bases lining up with TRBD1. The CDR3 sequence is 18 residues long. The V and J ends lost 3 bases and 1 base, in that order; junction bases with no gene match: 15. Germline CDR1 is GTSNPN and CDR2 is SVGIG (reference sequence). The CDR3 DNA sequence: TGTGCCTGGAGCACCAATAGGGACAGGGGCCATTCTTCCTACGAGCAGTACTTC. Its translation: CAWSTNRDRGHSSYEQYF.

V and J are TRBV7-9 and TRBJ2-7, with D maybe TRBD1 (7 bases). The germline V gene has CDR1 SEHNR and CDR2 FQNEAQ (reference sequence). CDR3 length: 16 amino acids. Trimming took 4 bases from V and 4 from J, leaving 20 bases between them. This CDR3 reads CASSSGAGQWKYEQYF. CDR3 nucleotides: TGTGCCAGCAGCTCAGGGGCGGGACAGTGGAAGTACGAGCAGTACTTC.

The V call is TRBV9, the J call TRBJ2-3; D ambiguous. CDR3 length: 14 amino acids. With 4 bases removed from V and 0 bases from J, the gap between germline ends came to 9 bases. CDR1 is SGDLS and CDR2 is YYNGEE in the germline V gene. CDR3 coding DNA: TGTGCCAGCAGCCCGCCGACAAGCACAGATACGCAGTATTTT. Translating gives CASSPPTSTDTQYF.

The rearrangement joins TRBV2 to TRBJ2-1; D is perhaps TRBD1 (6 bases). The CDR3 contains 9 residues. V lost 11 bases and J 7 bases, leaving 6 bases between the germline ends. Germline V gene sequence: CDR1 SNHLY, CDR2 FYNNEI. CDR3 DNA sequence: TGTGCCGGACAGAATGAGCAGTTCTTC. Translating it yields CAGQNEQFF.